The present TCR beta chain was sequenced within a study of T cells in tuberculosis. Turning to the study itself: Within 7 days of starting treatment, or before, PBMC were stored. General study results and limits: Shorter CDR3-alpha in active tuberculosis partly drove smaller distances.

Produced via immunoSEQ multiplex PCR; TCRdb's table is partial and in-frame only. Among some 49,000 clones listed, about 95% were seen once. The time point: new active TB diagnosis, blood taken before or within 7 days of starting treatment. The germline CDR1 and CDR2 sequences are SGHDN and FVKESK. The length of the CDR3 is 15 residues. V was clipped by 0 bases and J by 7 bases; unmatched bases: 8. Comments on this clone: What it binds is not known.

The chain recombines TRBV14 with TRBJ1-1; TRBD1 aligns across 7 bases. The sequence was obtained from an adult with tuberculosis. This specimen was PBMCs, taken at tuberculosis diagnosis. The CDR3: CASSQERRGLGEAFF. DNA for the CDR3: TGTGCCAGCAGCCAAGAAAGAAGGGGGCTTGGTGAAGCTTTCTTT. Full variable domain (missing parts from reference TRBV14 and TRBJ1-1): EAGVTQFPSHSVIEKGQTVTLRCDPISGHDNLYWYRRVMGKEIKFLLHFVKESKQDESGMPNNRFLAERTGGTYSTLKVQPAELEDSGVYFCASSQERRGLGEAFFGQGTRLTVV.